Sequencing of this T cell receptor beta chain was carried out in a study of T cell responses to AZD1222 COVID-19 vaccine. Study-wide results and limits: Spike was spanned by vaccine-associated CD4 TCRs, which were dominant at 160-218 and 743-854. Donor demographics were predominantly white British with a female majority; clonal diversity may be underestimated.

Pooled samples include second doses given at about 4 or 12 weeks. Sequencing was performed with immunoSEQ multiplex PCR; in TCRdb, only in-frame clones are kept and a portion is missing. The sample has 190,000 or so clones, about 93% seen once. Remarks on this clone: Its antigen is not known.

This CDR3 contains 13 residues. CDR1 is SGHTA and CDR2 is FQGNSA in the germline V gene. Trimming cost V 0 bases and J 4 bases, with 6 bases left between them. Sequenced material: peripheral blood, taken 28 days after the second AZD1222 dose. The chain employs TRBV7-2 and TRBJ1-2; the D gene is possibly TRBD1 (6 bases). This clonotype originated in an adult who received the AZD1222 COVID-19 vaccine. CDR3 region: CASSLAQGYGYTF. The CDR3 DNA reads as TGTGCCAGCAGCTTAGCACAGGGCTATGGCTACACCTTC.